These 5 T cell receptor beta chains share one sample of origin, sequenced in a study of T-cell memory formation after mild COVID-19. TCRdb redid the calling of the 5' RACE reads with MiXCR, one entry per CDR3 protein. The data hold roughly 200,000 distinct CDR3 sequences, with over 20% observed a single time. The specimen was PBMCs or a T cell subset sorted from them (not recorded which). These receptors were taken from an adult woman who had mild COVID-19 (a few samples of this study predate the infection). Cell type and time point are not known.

The CDR3 DNA sequence: TGTGCCAGCAGCTTGACCGGGGCCGAGCAGTACTTC. This gives the protein CASSLTGAEQYF. V is TRBV5-6 and J is TRBJ2-7; D tentatively reads TRBD1 or TRBD2 (5 bases each). Looked up from germline, CDR1 is SGHDT and CDR2 is YYEEEE. V gave up 1 base and J gave up 6 bases, with 8 bases separating them. CDR3 size: 12 residues.

CDR3 DNA: TGCAGTGCTAGAGATCAAAGAAATCGGGGGTCCTACGAGCAGTACTTC. This codes for CSARDQRNRGSYEQYF. The chain is built from TRBV20-1 and TRBJ2-7, with a possible D match to TRBD2 (6 bases). The V gene's germline CDR1 is DFQATT and CDR2 SNEGSKA (reference sequence). With 0 bases removed from V and 1 base from J, the gap between germline ends came to 16 bases. The CDR3 runs to 16 residues.

CDR3 coding DNA: TGTGCCAGCAGCCTTAGCGGGGGGGGCACAGATACGCAGTATTTT. Translation gives CASSLSGGGTDTQYF. V usage is TRBV6-5 and J usage is TRBJ2-3; 11 positions agree with TRBD2. With 6 bases clipped from V and 1 base from J, the junction kept 3 bases outside the gene matches. The CDR3 runs 15 residues. Germline CDR1 is MNHEY and CDR2 is SVGAGI.

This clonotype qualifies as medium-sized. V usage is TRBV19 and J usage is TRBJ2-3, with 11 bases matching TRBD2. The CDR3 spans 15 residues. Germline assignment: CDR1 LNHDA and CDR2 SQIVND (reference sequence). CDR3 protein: CATKVVAGGSDTQYF. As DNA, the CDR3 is TGTGCGACAAAAGTGGTAGCGGGAGGGTCCGATACGCAGTATTTT. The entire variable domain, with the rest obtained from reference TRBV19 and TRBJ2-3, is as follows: DGGITQSPKYLFRKEGQNVTLSCEQNLNHDAMYWYRQDPGQGLRLIYYSQIVNDFQKGDIAEGYSVSREKKESFPLTVTSAQKNPTAFYLCATKVVAGGSDTQYFGPGTRLTVL.

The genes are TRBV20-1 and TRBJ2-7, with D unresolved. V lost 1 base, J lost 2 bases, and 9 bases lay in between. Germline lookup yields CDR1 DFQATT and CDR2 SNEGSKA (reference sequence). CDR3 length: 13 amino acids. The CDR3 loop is CSARVEFTYEQYF. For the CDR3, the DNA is TGCAGTGCTAGAGTTGAGTTTACCTACGAGCAGTACTTC.